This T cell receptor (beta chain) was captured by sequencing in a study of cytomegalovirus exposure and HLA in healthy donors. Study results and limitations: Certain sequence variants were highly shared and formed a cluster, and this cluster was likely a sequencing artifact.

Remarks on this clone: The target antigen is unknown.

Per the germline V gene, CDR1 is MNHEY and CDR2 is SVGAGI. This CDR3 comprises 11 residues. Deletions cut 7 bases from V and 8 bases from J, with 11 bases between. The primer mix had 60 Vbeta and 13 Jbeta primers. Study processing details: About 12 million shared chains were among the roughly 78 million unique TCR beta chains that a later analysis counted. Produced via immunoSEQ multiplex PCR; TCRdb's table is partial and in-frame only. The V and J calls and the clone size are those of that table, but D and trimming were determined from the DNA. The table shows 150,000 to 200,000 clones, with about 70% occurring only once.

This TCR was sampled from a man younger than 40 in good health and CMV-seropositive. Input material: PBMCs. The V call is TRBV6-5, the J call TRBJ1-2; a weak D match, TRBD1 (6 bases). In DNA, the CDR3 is TGTGCCAGCAAAGAGGGGGAGGGCTACACCTTC. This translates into CASKEGEGYTF.